This entry features one T cell receptor beta chain sequence. Its matching antigen is unknown. Before sequencing, viral peptide pools were used by the ViraFEST assay to expand antigen-specific CD4+ T cells. On approximately day 9 of culture, CD4+ T cells were separated out. Vaccine recipients, nucleocapsid antibody negative, had no prior SARS-CoV-2 infection. On both days 3 and 7, half of the culture medium was replaced with IL-2 medium. The data are from a study of vaccination effects on CD4 cells after COVID-19. CDR1 and CDR2 (germline): KGHSY, FQNENV. The CDR3 runs to 14 residues. Deletions cut 4 bases from V and 2 bases from J, with 9 bases between. TCRdb's table, derived via immunoSEQ multiplex PCR, lists solely in-frame clones and lacks some. The sample records around 23,000 clones, roughly 80% being singletons.

This rearrangement joins TRBV16 to TRBJ1-3; D unclear. This sequence was found in a human donor who received a COVID-19 vaccine. The sample was CD4+ T cells from PBMCs cultured with HCoV-NL63 spike peptides, taken before COVID-19 vaccination. The CDR3 sequence: CASSPRGTGNTIYF. The CDR3 bases are TGTGCCAGCAGCCCACGGGGAACTGGAAACACCATATATTTT. The entire variable domain, with the rest obtained from reference TRBV16 and TRBJ1-3, is as follows: GEEVAQTPKHLVRGEGQKAKLYCAPIKGHSYVFWYQQVLKNEFKFLISFQNENVFDETGMPKERFSAKCLPNSPCSLEIQATKLEDSAVYFCASSPRGTGNTIYFGEGSWLTVV.